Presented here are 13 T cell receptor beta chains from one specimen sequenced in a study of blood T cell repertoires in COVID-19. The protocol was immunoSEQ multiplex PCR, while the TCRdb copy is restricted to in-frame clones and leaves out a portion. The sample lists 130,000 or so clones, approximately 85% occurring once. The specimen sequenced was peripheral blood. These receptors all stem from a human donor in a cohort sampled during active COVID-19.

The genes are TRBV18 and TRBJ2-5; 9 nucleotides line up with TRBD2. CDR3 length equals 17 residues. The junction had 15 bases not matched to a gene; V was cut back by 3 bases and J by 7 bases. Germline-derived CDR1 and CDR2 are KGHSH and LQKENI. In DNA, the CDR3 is TGTGCCAGCTCACCCGAGACTAGCGGAAGAGGGGTAGGGACCCAGTACTTC. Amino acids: CASSPETSGRGVGTQYF.

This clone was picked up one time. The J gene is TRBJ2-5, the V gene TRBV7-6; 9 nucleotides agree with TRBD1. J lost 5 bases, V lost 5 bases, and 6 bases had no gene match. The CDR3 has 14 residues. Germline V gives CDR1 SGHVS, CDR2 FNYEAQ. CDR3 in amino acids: CASSLTGGWETQYF. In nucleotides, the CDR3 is TGTGCCAGCAGCCTTACAGGGGGCTGGGAGACCCAGTACTTC.

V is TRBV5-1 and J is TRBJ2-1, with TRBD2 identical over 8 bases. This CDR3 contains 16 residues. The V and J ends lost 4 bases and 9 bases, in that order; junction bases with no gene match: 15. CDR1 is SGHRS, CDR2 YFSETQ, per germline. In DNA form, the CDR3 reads TGCGCCAGCAGCATCGGGTTAACGGGGGGGCAAGGTGAGCAGTTCTTC. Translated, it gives CASSIGLTGGQGEQFF.

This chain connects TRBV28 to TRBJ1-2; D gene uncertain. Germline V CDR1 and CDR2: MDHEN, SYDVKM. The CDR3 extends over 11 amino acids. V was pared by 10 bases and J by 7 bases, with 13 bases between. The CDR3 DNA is TGTGCCATCTTTACTGGTGGTGGCTACACCTTC. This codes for CAIFTGGGYTF.

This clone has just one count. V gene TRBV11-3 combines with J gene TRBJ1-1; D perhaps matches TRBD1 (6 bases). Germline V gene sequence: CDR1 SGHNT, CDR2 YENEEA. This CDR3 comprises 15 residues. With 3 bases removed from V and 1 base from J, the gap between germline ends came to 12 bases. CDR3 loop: CASSFDPTGNTEAFF. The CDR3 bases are TGTGCCAGCAGCTTTGACCCGACAGGGAACACTGAAGCTTTCTTT.

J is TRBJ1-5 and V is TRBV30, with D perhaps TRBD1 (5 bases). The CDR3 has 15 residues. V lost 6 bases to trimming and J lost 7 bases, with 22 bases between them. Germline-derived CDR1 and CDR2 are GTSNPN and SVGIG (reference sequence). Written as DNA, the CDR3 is TGTGCCTGTGACCTTGGAAGGGGTTTCAGCCAGCCCCAGCATTTT. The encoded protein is CACDLGRGFSQPQHF.

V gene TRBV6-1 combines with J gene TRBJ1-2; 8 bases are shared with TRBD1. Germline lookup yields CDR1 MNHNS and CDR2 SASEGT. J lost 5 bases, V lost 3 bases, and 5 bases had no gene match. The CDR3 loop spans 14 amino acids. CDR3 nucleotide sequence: TGTGCCAGCAGTGAGGCAGGGGGCCTATATGGCTACACCTTC. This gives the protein CASSEAGGLYGYTF.

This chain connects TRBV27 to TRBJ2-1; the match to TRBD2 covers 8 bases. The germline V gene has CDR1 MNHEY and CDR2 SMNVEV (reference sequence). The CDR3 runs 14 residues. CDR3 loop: CATSALSSYNEQFF. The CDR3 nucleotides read TGTGCGACTAGCGCCTTGAGCTCCTACAATGAGCAGTTCTTC.

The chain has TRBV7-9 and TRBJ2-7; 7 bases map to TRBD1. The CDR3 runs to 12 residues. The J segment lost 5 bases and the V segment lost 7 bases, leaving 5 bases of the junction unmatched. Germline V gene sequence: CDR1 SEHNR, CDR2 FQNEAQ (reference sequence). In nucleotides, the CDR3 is TGTGCCAGCACCAGAGACAGGGACGAGCAGTACTTC. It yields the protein CASTRDRDEQYF.

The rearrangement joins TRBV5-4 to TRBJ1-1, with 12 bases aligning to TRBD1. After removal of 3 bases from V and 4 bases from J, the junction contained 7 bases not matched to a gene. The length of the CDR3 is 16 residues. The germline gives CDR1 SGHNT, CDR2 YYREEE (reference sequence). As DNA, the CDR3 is TGTGCCAGCAGCTGGGACAGGGGGCGATTCGCCACTGAAGCTTTCTTT. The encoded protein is CASSWDRGRFATEAFF.

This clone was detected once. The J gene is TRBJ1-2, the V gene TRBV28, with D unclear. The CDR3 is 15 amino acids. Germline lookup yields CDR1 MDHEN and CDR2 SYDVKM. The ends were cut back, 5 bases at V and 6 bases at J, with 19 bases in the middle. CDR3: CASSEPGGRGDGYTF. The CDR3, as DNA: TGTGCCAGCAGTGAACCCGGTGGCAGAGGAGATGGCTACACCTTC.

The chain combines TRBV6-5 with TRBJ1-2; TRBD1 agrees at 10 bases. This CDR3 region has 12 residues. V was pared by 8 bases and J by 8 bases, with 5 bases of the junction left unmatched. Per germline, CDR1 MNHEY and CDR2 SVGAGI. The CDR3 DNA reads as TGTGCCAGCGGAACGACAGGGGGCGGCTACACCTTC. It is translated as CASGTTGGGYTF.

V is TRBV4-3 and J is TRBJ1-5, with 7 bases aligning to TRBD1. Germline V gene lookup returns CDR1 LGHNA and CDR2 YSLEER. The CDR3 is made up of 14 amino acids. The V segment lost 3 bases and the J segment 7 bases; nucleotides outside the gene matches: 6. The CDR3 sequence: CASSQRQGGQPQHF. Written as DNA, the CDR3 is TGCGCCAGCAGCCAGCGCCAGGGGGGCCAGCCCCAGCATTTT.